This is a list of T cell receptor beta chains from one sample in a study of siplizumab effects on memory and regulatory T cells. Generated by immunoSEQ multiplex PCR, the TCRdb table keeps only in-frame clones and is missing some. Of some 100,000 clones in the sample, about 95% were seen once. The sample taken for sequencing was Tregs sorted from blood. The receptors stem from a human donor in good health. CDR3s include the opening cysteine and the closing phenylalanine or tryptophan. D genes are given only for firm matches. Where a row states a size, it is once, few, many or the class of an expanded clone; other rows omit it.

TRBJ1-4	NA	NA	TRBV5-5	TGTGCCAGCAGCTTCAGGGGTGAAAAACTGTTTTTT	CASSFRGEKLFF
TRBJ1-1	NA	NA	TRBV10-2	TGCGCCAGCAGTGAGGTGGCAGGCCGAACTGAAGCTTTCTTT	CASSEVAGRTEAFF
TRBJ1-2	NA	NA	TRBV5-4	TGTGCCAGCAGACCTATGGGGCAGGGGTTAAACTATGGCTACACCTTC	CASRPMGQGLNYGYTF
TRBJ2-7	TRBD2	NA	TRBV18	TGTGCCAGCTCCGCTCGGACTAGCGGCTACGAGCAGTACTTC	CASSARTSGYEQYF
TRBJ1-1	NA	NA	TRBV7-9	TGTGCCAGCAGCTTAGTCACCGGGATAGAGAACACTGAAGCTTTCTTT	CASSLVTGIENTEAFF
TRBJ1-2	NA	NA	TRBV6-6	TGTGCCAGCAGCCAGACCAACCGGAGGGGCTACACCTTC	CASSQTNRRGYTF
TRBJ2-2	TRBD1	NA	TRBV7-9	TGTGCCAGCAGGGGTGGGACAGGGAACACCGGGGAGCTGTTTTTT	CASRGGTGNTGELFF
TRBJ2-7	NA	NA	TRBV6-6	TGTGCCAGCAGATACAGGGAATGGGACTACGAGCAGTACTTC	CASRYREWDYEQYF
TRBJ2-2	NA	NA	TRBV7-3	TGTGCCAGCAGCTTGTCGGGACCCGGGGAGCTGTTTTTT	CASSLSGPGELFF
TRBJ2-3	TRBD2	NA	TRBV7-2	TGTGCCAGCAGCGCGACTAGCGGCCCCACAGATACGCAGTATTTT	CASSATSGPTDTQYF
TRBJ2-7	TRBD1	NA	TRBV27	TGTGCCAGCAGTTCCAGAAGACAGGGGACTCTCTACGAGCAGTACTTT	CASSSRRQGTLYEQYF
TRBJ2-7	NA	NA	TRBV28	TGTGCCAGCAGGCGTGCAGGGGCCTCCTACGAGCAGTACTTC	CASRRAGASYEQYF
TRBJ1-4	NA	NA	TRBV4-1	TGCGCCAGCAGCCAGTCCCGGATGCAGGTTCGTGAAAAACTGTTTTTT	CASSQSRMQVREKLFF
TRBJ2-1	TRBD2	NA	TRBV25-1	TGTGCCAGCACCGGTACGGCGGGAGTATCTTCTGAGCAGTTCTTC	CASTGTAGVSSEQFF
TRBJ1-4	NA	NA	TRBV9	TGTGCCAGCAGCGTAGGGGACACTTCAACTAATGAAAAACTGTTTTTT	CASSVGDTSTNEKLFF
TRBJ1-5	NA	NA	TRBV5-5	TGTGCCAGCAGCCGGACACTTTTGAATCAGCCCCAGCATTTT	CASSRTLLNQPQHF
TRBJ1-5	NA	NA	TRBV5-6	TGTGCCAGCAGCTTGTTAGGCGGCCAGCCCCAGCATTTT	CASSLLGGQPQHF
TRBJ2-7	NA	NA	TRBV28	TGTGCCAGTCGACAGGTTGGTCTCCACGAGCAGTACTTC	CASRQVGLHEQYF
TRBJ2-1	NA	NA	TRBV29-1	TGCAGCGTCCTTTTTGACAGACCACCCTCCTACAATGAGCAGTTCTTC	CSVLFDRPPSYNEQFF
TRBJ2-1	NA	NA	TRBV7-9	TGTGCCAGCAGCTCGGAGCTAAATGAGCAGTTCTTC	CASSSELNEQFF
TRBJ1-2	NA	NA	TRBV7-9	TGTGCCAGCAGCTTAGGGTTGATGGGGCATTATGGCTACACCTTC	CASSLGLMGHYGYTF
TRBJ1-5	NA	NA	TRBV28	TGTGCCAGCAATGTCGGGGTTAGCAATCAGCCCCAGCATTTT	CASNVGVSNQPQHF
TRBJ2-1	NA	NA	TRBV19	TGTGCCAGTAGTAGGGACTACAATGAGCAGTTCTTC	CASSRDYNEQFF
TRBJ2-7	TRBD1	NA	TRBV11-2	TGTGCCAGCAGCTTAGTAGGGACAGTTGGGGAGCAGTACTTC	CASSLVGTVGEQYF
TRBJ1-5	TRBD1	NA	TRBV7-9	TGTGCCAGCAGTCAGACAGGGGTTCAGCCCCAGCATTTT	CASSQTGVQPQHF
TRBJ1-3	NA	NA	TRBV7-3	TGTGCCAGCAGCCGCGGGGGCGGAAACACCATATATTTT	CASSRGGGNTIYF
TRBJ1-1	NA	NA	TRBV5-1	TGCGCCAGCAGCCCTAGGCCGGACACTGAAGCTTTCTTT	CASSPRPDTEAFF
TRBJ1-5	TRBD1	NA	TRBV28	TGTGCCACCCGGAGGGACAGTAGCAATCAGCCCCAGCATTTT	CATRRDSSNQPQHF
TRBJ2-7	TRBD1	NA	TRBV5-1	TGCGCCAGCAGCCGGGCAGGGGGCACCTACGAGCAGTACTTC	CASSRAGGTYEQYF
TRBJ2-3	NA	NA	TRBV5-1	TGCGCCAGCAGCTTCGCCGGTTACACAGATACGCAGTATTTT	CASSFAGYTDTQYF
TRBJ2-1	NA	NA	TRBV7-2	TGTGCCAGCAGCTTAGATCGGGAATCCAATGAGCAGTTCTTC	CASSLDRESNEQFF
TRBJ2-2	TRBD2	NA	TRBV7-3	TGTGCCACCCGACTAGCGACGAACACCGGGGAGCTGTTTTTT	CATRLATNTGELFF
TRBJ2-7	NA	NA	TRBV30	TGTGCCTGGAGTGCCCAGGGGCGCGAGCAGTACTTC	CAWSAQGREQYF
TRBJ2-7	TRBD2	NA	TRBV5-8	TGTGCCAGCAGCTTGGTGGTCGGGAGGGCCTTTGGAAGCGAGCAGTACTTC	CASSLVVGRAFGSEQYF
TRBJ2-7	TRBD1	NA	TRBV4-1	TGCGCCAGCAGCCAAGCCGGGACAGGGGCCTACGAGCAGTACTTC	CASSQAGTGAYEQYF
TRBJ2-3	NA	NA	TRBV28	TGTGCCAGCAGTTTATGGGGTAGCGGCACAGATACGCAGTATTTT	CASSLWGSGTDTQYF
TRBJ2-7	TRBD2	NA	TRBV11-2	TGTGCCAGCAGCTTAGTATCGGTGGTAGCGGGAGGGCCGGGGGAGCAGTACTTC	CASSLVSVVAGGPGEQYF
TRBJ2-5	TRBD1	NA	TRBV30	TGTGCCTGGAGTAGGGACAGCCAAGAGACCCAGTACTTC	CAWSRDSQETQYF
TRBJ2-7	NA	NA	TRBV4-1	TGCGCCAGCAGCCAGGATCCCCGACTAGCCTACGAGCAGTACTTC	CASSQDPRLAYEQYF
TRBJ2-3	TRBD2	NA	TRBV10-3	TGTGCCACTTCCCCGGGAGGGCCGGCAGATACGCAGTATTTT	CATSPGGPADTQYF
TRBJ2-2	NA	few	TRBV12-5	TGTGCTAGTGGCCTAGGAGTTGGGACCGGGGAGCTGTTTTTT	CASGLGVGTGELFF
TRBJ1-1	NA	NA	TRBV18	TGTGCCAGCTCACCAATTCCTGCGGGGCTGGCTTTCTTT	CASSPIPAGLAFF
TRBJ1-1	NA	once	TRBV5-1	TGCGCCAGCGGACTGCCAGGGAACACTGAAGCTTTCTTT	CASGLPGNTEAFF
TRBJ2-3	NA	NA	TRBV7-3	TGTGCCAGCAGCTTCGGAGGTTCCACAGATACGCAGTATTTT	CASSFGGSTDTQYF
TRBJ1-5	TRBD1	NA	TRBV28	TGTGCCAGCAGTCCAACCGGGACAGGCAGTACGGCCCAGCATTTT	CASSPTGTGSTAQHF
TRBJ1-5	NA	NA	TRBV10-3	TGTGCCATCAGTGCTGGGGAGGGCAATCAGCCCCAGCATTTT	CAISAGEGNQPQHF
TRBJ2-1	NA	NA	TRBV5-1	TGCGCCAGCAGCTTGGGTCCCGGACAGCCCTACAATGAGCAGTTCTTC	CASSLGPGQPYNEQFF
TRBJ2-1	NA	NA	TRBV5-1	TGCGCCAGCGAGCCTCTAGGTGAGTTAGGCTACAATGAGCAGTTCTTC	CASEPLGELGYNEQFF
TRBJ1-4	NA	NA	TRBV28	TGTGCCAGCAGGATGAGGGGGTCAAAACTGTTTTTT	CASRMRGSKLFF
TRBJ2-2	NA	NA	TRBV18	TGTGCCAGCTCAGCCAGGGCCGGGGAGCTGTTTTTT	CASSARAGELFF
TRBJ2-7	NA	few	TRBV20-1	TGCAGTGCTAGACACTCCTACGAGCAGTACTTC	CSARHSYEQYF
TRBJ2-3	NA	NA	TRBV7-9	TGTGCCAGCAGCCGACGAACAGATACGCAGTATTTT	CASSRRTDTQYF
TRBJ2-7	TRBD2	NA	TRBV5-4	TGTGCCAGCAGCCTAGCGGTGTACGAGCAGTACTTC	CASSLAVYEQYF
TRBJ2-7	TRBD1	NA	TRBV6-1	TGTGCCAGCATTGCGGGCCGGACAGGTTCCTACGAGCAGTACTTC	CASIAGRTGSYEQYF